These 18 T cell receptor beta chains originate from one sample sequenced in a study of shared clonotypes between healthy human individuals. Sequencing was performed with immunoSEQ multiplex PCR; in TCRdb, only in-frame clones are kept and a portion is missing. The profile shows hundreds of thousands of clones, 95% to 97% of them singletons. Naive CD8 cells, CD45RO-negative and positively selected for CCR7, excluded terminally differentiated effector memory CD45RA+ cells. The material sequenced was naive CD8+ T cells sorted from blood. Source of these receptors: a man aged 25-40 years in good health.

The V and J genes are TRBV7-3 and TRBJ2-1, with 13 bases identical to TRBD2. Germline V lookup: CDR1 SGHTA, CDR2 FQGTGA. With 1 base clipped from V and 4 bases from J, the junction kept 1 base outside the gene matches. This CDR3 is 16 amino acids long. CDR3 in DNA: TGTGCCAGCAGCTTAAGACTAGCGGGAGGATACAATGAGCAGTTCTTC. It is translated as CASSLRLAGGYNEQFF.

The chain joins TRBV6-5 to TRBJ1-3; D ambiguous. Trimming left V 2 bases short and J 4 bases short, with 6 bases between. CDR1 and CDR2 (germline): MNHEY, SVGAGI. The CDR3 sequence is 13 residues long. The DNA of the CDR3 is TGTGCCAGCAGTTACACACAAGGAAACACCATATATTTT. Translation: CASSYTQGNTIYF.

V gene TRBV7-6 combines with J gene TRBJ2-5, with D possibly called TRBD1 or TRBD2 (6 bases each). CDR1 and CDR2 (germline): SGHVS, FNYEAQ. Trimming pared 5 bases from V and 3 bases from J, leaving 16 bases between. The CDR3 is 15 amino acids. The CDR3 loop reads CASSPRTAGEETQYF. In DNA form, the CDR3 reads TGTGCCAGCAGCCCGAGGACAGCGGGTGAAGAGACCCAGTACTTC.

With regard to this clone: Other nucleotide sequences from this sample produce the same CDR3. J is TRBJ2-7 and V is TRBV7-6; D is tentatively TRBD1 or TRBD2 (6 bases each). Trimming pared 5 bases from V and 1 base from J, leaving 15 bases between. The CDR3 is 15 residues long. Germline V CDR1 and CDR2: SGHVS, FNYEAQ. The CDR3: CASSRGTGASYEQYF. In nucleotides, the CDR3 is TGTGCCAGCAGCCGTGGGACGGGGGCTTCCTACGAGCAGTACTTC.

The chain couples TRBV10-2 to TRBJ1-2; no clear D gene. The CDR3 totals 14 residues. Germline CDR1 reads WSHSY; CDR2 reads SAAADI. The V end lost 6 bases, the J end lost 2 bases, and 13 bases lay between the germline ends. CDR3 sequence: CASRLPRENYGYTF. Written as DNA, the CDR3 is TGCGCCAGCAGGTTACCCCGGGAAAACTATGGCTACACCTTC.

V usage is TRBV7-8 and J usage is TRBJ2-7, with D possibly being TRBD1 (6 bases). Germline assignment: CDR1 SGHVS and CDR2 FQNEAQ. The CDR3 length is 13 residues. V gave up 6 bases and J gave up 2 bases, with 11 bases separating them. CDR3: CASRPEGAYEQYF. For the CDR3, the DNA is TGTGCCAGCAGACCCGAGGGGGCCTACGAGCAGTACTTC.

This chain joins TRBV5-1 and TRBJ1-1; D possibly corresponds to TRBD1 (5 bases). Per the germline V gene, CDR1 is SGHRS and CDR2 is YFSETQ. V was clipped by 6 bases and J by 8 bases, with 14 bases between them. The CDR3 consists of 12 residues. The CDR3 DNA reads TGCGCCAGCACCCAGGAGGGGATAGAAGCTTTCTTT. Its translation: CASTQEGIEAFF. The variable domain in full, with the rest retrieved from reference TRBV5-1 and TRBJ1-1, is KAGVTQTPRYLIKTRGQQVTLSCSPISGHRSVSWYQQTPGQGLQFLFEYFSETQRNKGNFPGRFSGRQFSNSRSEMNVSTLELGDSALYLCASTQEGIEAFFGQGTRLTVV.

This clone was observed once. The CDR3 DNA follows: TGTGCCAGCAGCTTACGATCGGGACTAGCTACAGATACGCAGTATTTT. Encoded protein: CASSLRSGLATDTQYF. V gene TRBV7-2 combines with J gene TRBJ2-3, with 9 bases matching TRBD2. The V and J ends lost 2 bases and 3 bases, in that order; junction bases with no gene match: 6. CDR1 and CDR2 from the germline V gene are SGHTA and FQGNSA. This CDR3 contains 16 residues.

V gene TRBV4-1 combines with J gene TRBJ2-7; TRBD2 aligns across 12 bases. Trimming took 4 bases from V and 3 from J; bases not matched to a gene: 7. CDR1 is MGHRA and CDR2 is YSYEKL in the germline V gene. The CDR3 extends over 16 amino acids. CDR3 amino acids: CASSRLAGANYYEQYF. The CDR3 nucleotides read TGCGCCAGCAGCCGACTAGCGGGAGCTAATTACTACGAGCAGTACTTC.

This chain joins TRBV9 and TRBJ2-1; 7 nucleotides align to TRBD2. The CDR3 is made up of 16 amino acids. Germline CDR1 is SGDLS and CDR2 is YYNGEE. J lost 7 bases, V lost 0 bases, and 10 bases had no gene match. This chain's CDR3 is CASSVGGREPENEQFF. CDR3 bases: TGTGCCAGCAGCGTAGGAGGGCGGGAGCCAGAAAATGAGCAGTTCTTC. The variable domain in full, with the rest retrieved from reference TRBV9 and TRBJ2-1, is DSGVTQTPKHLITATGQRVTLRCSPRSGDLSVYWYQQSLDQGLQFLIQYYNGEERAKGNILERFSAQQFPDLHSELNLSSLELGDSALYFCASSVGGREPENEQFFGPGTRLTVL.

This clone has more than one count but fewer than ten. The genes are TRBV7-9 and TRBJ2-3, with 10 bases fitting TRBD2. Trimming removed 5 bases from V and 1 base from J; junction bases left unmatched: 3. The CDR3 has 15 residues. Per the germline V gene, CDR1 is SEHNR and CDR2 is FQNEAQ (reference sequence). CDR3 DNA: TGTGCCAGCAGCCCGCTAGCGGGGGGCACAGATACGCAGTATTTT. Encoded protein: CASSPLAGGTDTQYF.

The chain employs TRBV29-1 and TRBJ2-2; either TRBD1 or TRBD2 may supply D (5 bases each). CDR1 SQVTM and CDR2 ANQGSEA come from the germline V gene. The V gene lost 7 bases and the J gene lost 9 bases, with 12 bases spanning the gap. This CDR3 spans 11 amino acids. CDR3 DNA sequence: TGCAGCGCGATTGGGACGCGGGAGCTGTTTTTT. Residues: CSAIGTRELFF.

A note on this clone: Other DNA sequences from this sample encode an identical CDR3 as well. V and J are TRBV5-6 and TRBJ2-5; the D is unclear. CDR1 SGHDT and CDR2 YYEEEE come from the germline V gene. The CDR3 is made up of 11 amino acids. The V end lost 2 bases, the J end lost 4 bases, and 3 bases lay between the germline ends. The CDR3 is CASSFGETQYF. CDR3 nucleotides: TGTGCCAGCAGCTTCGGAGAGACCCAGTACTTC.

The chain links TRBV10-2 to TRBJ1-1, with unresolved D. V shed 7 bases and J shed 1 base, with 10 bases lying between them. CDR3 length equals 13 residues. CDR1 WSHSY and CDR2 SAAADI come from the germline V gene. The CDR3 DNA sequence: TGCGCCAGCACCGAGATGGGGAACACTGAAGCTTTCTTT. This translates into CASTEMGNTEAFF.

A word on this clone: In the same sample, other DNA sequences code for this CDR3. The chain carries TRBV27 and TRBJ2-7; no clear D gene. The CDR3 sequence is 13 residues long. Trimming removed 2 bases at V and 2 bases at J, with 7 bases between. Per the germline V gene, CDR1 is MNHEY and CDR2 is SMNVEV (reference sequence). CDR3 in amino acids: CASSLRRTYEQYF. CDR3 in DNA: TGTGCCAGCAGTTTAAGGCGGACCTACGAGCAGTACTTC.

The rearrangement uses TRBV4-1 and TRBJ2-7, with unresolved D. The V and J ends lost 1 base and 6 bases respectively, with 7 bases between them. The CDR3 runs 12 residues. Germline CDR1 reads MGHRA; CDR2 reads YSYEKL. The CDR3 DNA follows: TGCGCCAGCAGCCAAGGAGTCCGCGAGCAGTACTTC. Residues: CASSQGVREQYF.

This sequence joins TRBV11-2 and TRBJ1-4; TRBD1 might be the D (5 bases). CDR1 and CDR2 from the germline V gene are SGHAT and FQNNGV. The CDR3 totals 17 residues. Trimming shortened V by 0 bases and J by 4 bases, and 15 bases separated the two germline ends. The CDR3 DNA sequence: TGTGCCAGCAGCTTAGATGTCCTGACAGCCTATAATGAAAAACTGTTTTTT. This sequence encodes CASSLDVLTAYNEKLFF.

This chain connects TRBV25-1 to TRBJ1-4; D remains unclear. This CDR3 has 15 amino acids. The V gene lost 3 bases and the J gene lost 0 bases, with 8 bases spanning the gap. Germline V CDR1 and CDR2: MGHDK, SYGVNS. This chain's CDR3 is CASSERRATNEKLFF. CDR3 sequence (DNA): TGTGCCAGCAGTGAGAGAAGGGCAACTAATGAAAAACTGTTTTTT.